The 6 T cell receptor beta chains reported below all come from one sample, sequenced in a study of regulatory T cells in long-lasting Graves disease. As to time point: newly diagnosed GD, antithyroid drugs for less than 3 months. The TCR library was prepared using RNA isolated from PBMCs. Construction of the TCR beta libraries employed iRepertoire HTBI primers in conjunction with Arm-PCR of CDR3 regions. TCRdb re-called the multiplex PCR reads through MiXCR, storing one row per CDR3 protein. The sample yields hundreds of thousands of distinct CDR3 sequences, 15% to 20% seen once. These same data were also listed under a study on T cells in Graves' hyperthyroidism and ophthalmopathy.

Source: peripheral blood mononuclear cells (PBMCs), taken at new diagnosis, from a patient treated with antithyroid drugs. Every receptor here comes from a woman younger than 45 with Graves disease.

CDR3 residues: CASSHAGTDTGELFF. The CDR3 bases are TGTGCCAGCAGCCATGCCGGGACCGACACCGGGGAGCTGTTTTTT. The gene calls are TRBV5-5 and TRBJ2-2; tentatively, D is TRBD1 or TRBD2 (5 bases each). The V end was cut by 4 bases, the J end by 3 bases, with 13 bases between. Germline V gene data show CDR1 as SGHKS and CDR2 as YYEKEE (reference sequence). This CDR3 spans 15 amino acids.

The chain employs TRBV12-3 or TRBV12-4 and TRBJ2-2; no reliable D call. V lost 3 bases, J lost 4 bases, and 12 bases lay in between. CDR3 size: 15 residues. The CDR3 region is CASSFLKGGTGELFF. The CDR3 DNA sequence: TGTGCCAGCAGTTTCCTTAAGGGCGGCACCGGGGAGCTGTTTTTT.

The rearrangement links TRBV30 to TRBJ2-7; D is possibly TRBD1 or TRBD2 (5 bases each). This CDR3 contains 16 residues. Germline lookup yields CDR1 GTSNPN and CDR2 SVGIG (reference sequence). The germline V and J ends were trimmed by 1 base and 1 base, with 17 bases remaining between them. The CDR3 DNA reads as TGTGCCTGGAGTGGGGACGGTCGACGTCGGTCCTACGAGCAGTACTTC. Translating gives CAWSGDGRRRSYEQYF.

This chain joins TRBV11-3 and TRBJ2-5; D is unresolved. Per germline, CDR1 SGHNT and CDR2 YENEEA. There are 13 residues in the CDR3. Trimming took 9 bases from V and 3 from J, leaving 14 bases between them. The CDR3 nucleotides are TGTGCCAGGAGCCCGCGTTTGGAAGAGACCCAGTACTTC. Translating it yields CARSPRLEETQYF.

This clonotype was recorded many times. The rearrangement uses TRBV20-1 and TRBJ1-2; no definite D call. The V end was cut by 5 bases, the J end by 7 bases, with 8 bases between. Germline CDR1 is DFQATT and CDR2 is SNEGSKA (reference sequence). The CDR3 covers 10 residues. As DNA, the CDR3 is TGCAGTGCTGGTTTAGCTGGCTACACCTTC. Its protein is CSAGLAGYTF.

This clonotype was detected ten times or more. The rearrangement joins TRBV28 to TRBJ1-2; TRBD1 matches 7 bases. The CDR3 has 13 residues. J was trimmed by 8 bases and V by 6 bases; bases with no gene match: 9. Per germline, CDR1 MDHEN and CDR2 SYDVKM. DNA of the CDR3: TGTGCCAGCAGCCAGCCAGGGGGACGCGGCTACACCTTC. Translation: CASSQPGGRGYTF.